This T cell receptor beta chain was recorded in a study of blood T cell repertoires in COVID-19. Produced via immunoSEQ multiplex PCR; TCRdb's table is partial and in-frame only. The table includes 120,000 to 150,000 clones, roughly 84% detected once. Germline CDR1 MNHNS, CDR2 SASEGT. This CDR3 contains 14 residues. V lost 5 bases and J lost 7, with 15 bases in between. Sequencing was carried out using peripheral blood. The sequence was collected from a woman between 50 and 59 years old in a cohort sampled during active or convalescent COVID-19. The J gene is TRBJ1-5, the V gene TRBV6-1; D is possibly TRBD1 (6 bases). CDR3 in DNA: TGTGCCAGCAGTCCTACAGGGTCCGGGCAGCCCCAGCATTTT. This sequence encodes CASSPTGSGQPQHF.